A single sample gave rise to the 4 T cell receptor beta chains below, sequenced in a study of memory CD4+ T cells and cytomegalovirus serostatus. The sort gate was single viable CD3+CD4+CD8-CD45RO+ cells for memory CD4+ T cells. The assay was immunoSEQ multiplex PCR, and TCRdb's table has in-frame clones only and misses some. The data hold approximately 56,000 clones, with around 80% observed a single time. The sample comprised memory CD4+ T cells from blood. All receptors derive from an adult in good health and CMV-seronegative.

CDR3: CAWRGAGGGYTF. The CDR3 coding sequence is TGTGCCTGGAGAGGGGCAGGGGGAGGCTACACCTTC. This chain joins TRBV30 and TRBJ1-2; 7 nucleotides align to TRBD1. The CDR3 totals 12 residues. Germline CDR1 and CDR2: GTSNPN and SVGIG (reference sequence). V gave up 3 bases and J gave up 8 bases; unmatched junction bases: 6.

The chain uses TRBV28 and TRBJ2-7; either TRBD1 or TRBD2 may supply D (5 bases each). CDR1 MDHEN and CDR2 SYDVKM come from the germline V gene. The CDR3 spans 11 residues. V lost 5 bases, J lost 7 bases, and 9 bases lay in between. The CDR3 is CASSTREEQYF. The CDR3 bases are TGTGCCAGCAGTACCAGGGAGGAGCAGTACTTC.

This clone has more than one count but fewer than ten. The V gene is TRBV5-8, the J gene TRBJ2-5; either TRBD1 or TRBD2 may supply D (7 bases each). In germline, CDR1 is SGHTS, CDR2 YDEGEE. This CDR3 has 15 amino acids. Trimming shortened V by 2 bases and J by 2 bases, and 13 bases separated the two germline ends. This CDR3 is CASSFPGGGQETQYF. The CDR3 DNA sequence: TGTGCCAGCAGCTTCCCAGGGGGGGGTCAAGAGACCCAGTACTTC.

The chain links TRBV5-1 to TRBJ1-4; the D is unclear. Germline V lookup: CDR1 SGHRS, CDR2 YFSETQ. The CDR3 contains 14 residues. Trimming took off 3 bases at V and 5 bases at J, with 11 bases between the two ends. The DNA for the CDR3 is TGCGCCAGCAGCTCCCAGACCGTGAATGAAAAACTGTTTTTT. Translating it yields CASSSQTVNEKLFF.